Sequencing of this T cell receptor beta chain was carried out in a study of cytomegalovirus exposure and HLA in healthy donors (TCRdb year 2017). Notes on the research overall: In an earlier analysis of approximately 500 of the donors, about 270 Gb of sequence data and 100 million or so unique TCR beta sequences from roughly 180 million T cells were reported. An early release that covered more than 550 HLA-typed donors contained 300 to 350 gigabases of sequencing data and approximately 85 million unique TCR sequences. Among the roughly 380 genotyped donors, 75% to 90% belonged to the genetic ancestry cluster associated with self-reported Caucasian donors. The study aimed to test whether cataloging public T cell receptors could reveal signatures of past pathogen exposure. Using immunosequencing, the study profiled T cell repertoires from fewer than 850 subjects and related those repertoires to cytomegalovirus serostatus. In addition to the first cohort of 666 subjects, a separate validation cohort of approximately 130 different subjects was used. The study combined high-throughput TCR immunosequencing, statistical association of individual TCRs with disease status, and machine learning to predict cytomegalovirus infection status. To study patterns of TCR occurrence, a later analysis re-analyzed previously published TCR beta repertoires from 500 to 850 donors and added high-resolution HLA genotyping. Rather than drawing on any new phenotypic data, the later analysis identified candidate immune exposures from TCR beta sequences and the way those sequences occurred across donors. An earlier analysis of around 580 of the donors used high-throughput TCR beta sequencing to judge whether each TCR beta V gene segment behaved as functional or pseudogenic. Alongside the repertoire data, information on donor age, sex, ethnicity and CMV serostatus was compiled. A later genetic analysis took genome-wide SNP genotypes for about 65% of the roughly 670 donors and used that subset as a discovery cohort. Every repertoire in the discovery cohort had been generated on one and the same sequencing platform. HLA typing included class I and class II loci at four-digit resolution. The number of donors typed differed by locus, with about 629-630 for A, B, C, DRB1 and DQB1, roughly 520 for DQA1, under 610 for DPA1, and 450 to 480 for DPB1. Roughly 5 DR-DQ haplotypes were handled as single units for association and clustering because linkage in the cohort was strong. Among roughly 400 genotyped donors of the cohort, an average of about 240,000 unique TCR beta nucleotide sequences were sequenced per donor, roughly 18% of them non-productive. General study outcomes and caveats: According to a later genetic analysis, donors in an Asian-associated ancestry cluster had fewer N-insertions in productive TCRs than the approximately 700-donor mean. According to the authors, the approach could potentially be generalized to other disease states and immunological phenotypes. Some IMGT-functional V segments, including TRBV6-2 and TRBV6-3, could not be distinguished by the 87-base-pair reads and were therefore excluded. In both the original and validation cohorts, the classifier was reported to diagnose cytomegalovirus status with high specificity and sensitivity. Roughly uniform sequencing depth across donors was assumed in presence/absence analyses, although this assumption may not hold. While some public TCRs were present in many individuals, most TCR sequences turned up only very rarely across donors. Broadly in line with IMGT annotations, most TCR beta V segments showed up in productive rearrangements about 87% or about 30% of the time in an earlier analysis of 587 of the donors. A cluster of highly shared sequence variants was judged likely to represent a technical artifact of the sequencing pipeline. The cohort was sequenced for TCR beta chains only, and without alpha or paired-chain data the features that could be detected were limited. According to a later analysis, parvovirus B19, influenza, CMV and Epstein-Barr virus appeared linked to several top co-occurrence clusters. In vitro tests confirmed that a few of the cytomegalovirus-associated TCR beta chains recognize cytomegalovirus antigens. Assigning TCR associations to individual alleles was difficult when HLA alleles, especially DR and DQ, strongly co-occurred. A later analysis associated approximately 17,000 TCR beta sequences with specific HLA alleles at a false discovery rate of 0.05. Because HLA typing was missing for some donors at each locus, association tests included only the typed subset. Compared with equally common non-associated chains, HLA-associated TCR beta chains in a later analysis were more clonally expanded and had lower generation probabilities. V-gene and J-gene trimming of TCR beta chains was associated with a missense DCLRE1C variant in a later genetic analysis, and the association was replicated in an independent cohort. A further reported finding was that TCR beta sequences accurately predicted the HLA-A and HLA-B alleles for most subjects in the first cohort. In a later analysis, the rate of TCR association differed among HLA loci, with DRB1 alleles having the most associated TCRs and HLA-C alleles having the fewest. For the cohort, immune exposure information was limited to CMV serostatus. The study listed approximately 150 TCR beta chains as associated with cytomegalovirus. According to a later analysis, most CMV-associated TCR beta chains appeared to be HLA-restricted, and the HLA associations seemed to be driven largely by CMV exposure. Because counts were too low, seventeen rarely observed V segments, including chromosome 9 orphons, were left out of the earlier analysis of 587 of the donors. Correlated functional status among segregating V segments might reflect linkage disequilibrium, but an unknown experimental factor could not be ruled out.

The CDR3 starts with the cysteine, ends with the phenylalanine, and has 18 residues. The retained sequence is limited to the CDR3, 54 bases, with the frame set at the first base. Receptors were amplified or captured by the immunoSEQ multiplex PCR assay. For the multiplex PCR, a mixture combining 60 forward primers for TCR Vbeta segments and 13 reverse primers for TCR Jbeta segments was used. Amplification of the CDR3 region of rearranged TCR beta genes was performed with a multiplex PCR assay on genomic DNA. The Illumina HiSeq System was used to sequence the amplified TCR beta libraries as 87-base-pair reads. Under the source paper's analysis protocol: A later analysis counted about 82 million unique TCR beta chains across the 550 to 800 repertoires, and 10 million to 11 million of these chains were shared by at least two donors. A nearest-neighbor algorithm error-corrected the raw reads and collapsed the reads into unique sequences, merging closely related sequences to remove PCR and sequencing errors. To assign V, D and J gene segments, CDR3 sequences were aligned to IMGT reference sequences. Each retained sequence needed at least a six-nucleotide match to both a V gene segment and a J gene segment. Rearrangements were called productive when the CDR3 lacked stop codons and stayed in frame with V and J; all others were non-productive. Following IMGT convention, CDR3 was defined as the stretch from the second conserved V-encoded cysteine to the conserved J-encoded phenylalanine. Sequences without an unambiguous match to a single V gene segment were excluded from the earlier analysis of a few hundred of the donors. An earlier analysis of several hundred of the donors classified V segments as functional when productive rearrangements were above 56.7% and as segregating when the standard deviation between donors was above 5%. A statistical classification framework was developed to diagnose cytomegalovirus status using the catalog of TCR beta chain sequences. In a later analysis, V and J genes were assigned by comparing TCR nucleotide sequences against IMGT/GENE-DB human TR gene sequences. A later analysis assigned CDR3 sequences and most-parsimonious VDJ recombination scenarios with the TCRdist pipeline. In a later analysis, each TCR beta chain was defined by its CDR3 amino acid sequence together with its V-gene family, and reads without a unique V-gene family were excluded. In a later analysis, approximately 590 highly shared, low-generation-probability nucleotide sequences were removed to address suspected cross-contamination and a sequencing artifact. In a later analysis, a clonal expansion index was calculated for each public chain from normalized within-repertoire ranks of inferred template counts. In a later analysis, generation probabilities were computed with a VDJ recombination model fitted to out-of-frame rearrangements, and the resulting probabilities were checked against IGoR. In a later analysis, TCR-TCR, TCR-HLA and TCR-CMV co-occurrence was scored with hypergeometric tests, and a repertoire-size bias correction was applied to TCR pairs. To estimate false discovery rates, a later analysis permuted the HLA or CMV assignments 20 times. In a later analysis, co-occurring TCRs were grouped using DBSCAN, and TCRdist sequence similarity was added for clustering within HLA-allele-positive subsets. For co-occurrence clustering, repertoires with fewer than 30,000 or more than 120,000 public chains were excluded, along with four to six repertoires with anomalous nucleotide sharing. The table was pulled from immuneACCESS by TCRdb, which kept in-frame rearrangements only. Such tables lose some clones; where checked, under half of the loss comes from unresolved V genes, and the rest has no known cause. Clone size and the V and J calls come from that table; the DNA yielded D and trimming. Present in this sample are roughly 160,000 clones, 70% to 90% of which were seen just once. The ten biggest clones cover approximately 2.2% of the sample.

The cohort comprised hundreds of healthy bone marrow donors. All cohort members were sampled while nominally healthy, although unrecorded immune exposures were likely present. The donor was CMV seronegative and belonged to the group of 352 seronegative cohort members. A peripheral blood sample was collected from each donor, and TCR beta sequencing was performed on peripheral blood mononuclear cells. Genomic DNA extraction from the blood cell samples was performed with the Qiagen DNeasy Blood Extraction Kit. To note about this clone: Its antigen has not been determined. The input lacks base qualities; no much larger clone sits a single base away.

The rearranged segments are TRBV21-1 and TRBJ2-1; the table assigns TRBD2, which was not confirmed against the DNA. TRBV21-1 is designated a pseudogene. What was sequenced was PBMCs. This receptor was identified in a male donor in good health and CMV-seronegative. CDR3 reads: CASSKGTTSGRPHNEQFF. Here is the DNA: TGTGCCAGCAGCAAAGGGACAACTAGCGGGAGACCACACAATGAGCAGTTCTTC.